Below are 21 T cell receptor beta chains sequenced from a single sample in a study of T cell changes during pregnancy in multiple sclerosis. Sequencing used immunoSEQ multiplex PCR; TCRdb keeps in-frame clones, though not all of them. The table has 20,000 to 25,000 clones, about nine tenths seen once; the top ten hold roughly 8%. This specimen consisted of CD8+ T cells from peripheral blood mononuclear cells, obtained in the first trimester of pregnancy. All receptors derive from a female donor in good health, enrolled as a control in a pregnancy study.

The V call is TRBV6-5, the J call TRBJ2-7; maybe TRBD2 (7 bases). Germline CDR1 MNHEY, CDR2 SVGAGI. The CDR3 is 13 amino acids. The germline V and J ends were trimmed by 10 bases and 5 bases, with 18 bases remaining between them. Here the CDR3 DNA reads TGTGCCACCCAGTCGGGGGGCCACCACGAGCAGTACTTC. Protein product: CATQSGGHHEQYF.

The chain has TRBV7-9 and TRBJ2-1; 12 bases fit TRBD2. The CDR3 has 16 amino acids. V lost 6 bases to trimming and J lost 6 bases; unmatched junction nucleotides: 9. The germline gives CDR1 SEHNR, CDR2 FQNEAQ (reference sequence). The CDR3 nucleotides are TGTGCCAGCAGTTCATCCCTAGCGGGGGGGCCCAATGAGCAGTTCTTC. It encodes CASSSSLAGGPNEQFF.

The chain has TRBV7-9 and TRBJ1-1; tentatively, D is TRBD1 (6 bases). Germline CDR1 and CDR2: SEHNR and FQNEAQ (reference sequence). The V end was cut by 5 bases, the J end by 1 base, with 11 bases between. The CDR3 is 14 amino acids. The CDR3 spells CASSLQGSNTEAFF. The CDR3 DNA reads TGTGCCAGCAGCCTACAGGGATCGAACACTGAAGCTTTCTTT.

The chain combines TRBV19 with TRBJ2-3; tentatively, D is TRBD1 (7 bases). The V and J ends lost 3 bases and 2 bases respectively, with 18 bases between them. The germline V gene has CDR1 LNHDA and CDR2 SQIVND (reference sequence). This CDR3 region has 17 residues. CDR3 coding DNA: TGTGCCAGTAGTATCCCTGGCGGAGGGGGCTACACAGATACGCAGTATTTT. This codes for CASSIPGGGGYTDTQYF. Combining the CDR3 with reference TRBV19 and TRBJ2-3 gives the whole variable domain DGGITQSPKYLFRKEGQNVTLSCEQNLNHDAMYWYRQDPGQGLRLIYYSQIVNDFQKGDIAEGYSVSREKKESFPLTVTSAQKNPTAFYLCASSIPGGGGYTDTQYFGPGTRLTVL.

V is TRBV7-2 and J is TRBJ1-2; 8 bases are shared with TRBD1. V gave up 3 bases and J gave up 6 bases; unmatched junction bases: 6. Germline CDR1 is SGHTA and CDR2 is FQGNSA. The CDR3 runs 14 residues. DNA for the CDR3: TGTGCCAGCAGCTTCCGACAGGGGTGGGATGGCTACACCTTC. Protein: CASSFRQGWDGYTF.

V is TRBV10-3 and J is TRBJ2-5, with D tentatively TRBD2 (7 bases). The DNA end lines up better with TRBJ2-7; the J call may be wrong. Germline CDR1 ENHRY, CDR2 SYGVKD. The CDR3 runs 18 residues. The CDR3 DNA reads as TGTGCCATCAGTGAGATCTACCAACGGGGGGCCTCCATCTACGAGCAGTACTTC. Its translation is CAISEIYQRGASIYEQYF.

This chain connects TRBV7-3 to TRBJ2-5, with 16 bases that match TRBD2. CDR1 is SGHTA and CDR2 is FQGTGA in the germline V gene. The CDR3 is 16 residues long. The trim removed 2 bases at V and 5 bases at J, leaving 2 bases unmatched. Here the CDR3 reads CASSLGTSGGAETQYF. The CDR3 DNA reads as TGTGCCAGCAGCTTAGGGACTAGCGGGGGGGCGGAGACCCAGTACTTC.

This clone was counted once. V usage is TRBV9 and J usage is TRBJ1-1; TRBD1 might be the D (6 bases). Per the germline V gene, CDR1 is SGDLS and CDR2 is YYNGEE. This CDR3 spans 13 amino acids. Trimming removed 4 bases from V and 5 bases from J, with 12 bases in between. The CDR3 DNA reads TGTGCCAGCAGCCTACAGGGTAGGACTGAAGCTTTCTTT. Translating it yields CASSLQGRTEAFF.

This sequence joins TRBV11-3 and TRBJ2-1; 8 bases agree with TRBD2. V lost 1 base and J lost 10; bases outside the gene matches: 6. The CDR3 is 14 residues long. The germline CDR1 and CDR2 sequences are SGHNT and YENEEA. CDR3 nucleotide sequence: TGTGCCAGCAGCTTAGCGGGGGGGCAGGGGGAGCAGTTCTTC. The encoded protein is CASSLAGGQGEQFF.

The chain employs TRBV5-1 and TRBJ1-1; D ambiguous. The germline V gene encodes CDR1 SGHRS and CDR2 YFSETQ. Trimming took 4 bases from V and 0 from J, leaving 16 bases between them. This CDR3 contains 16 residues. CDR3 bases: TGCGCCAGCAGCCTCATAGCCGGGTCCGTGAACACTGAAGCTTTCTTT. This encodes CASSLIAGSVNTEAFF.

The rearrangement links TRBV4-3 to TRBJ2-3; TRBD2 aligns across 7 bases. The CDR3 is made up of 16 amino acids. Unmatched junction bases numbered 8, after V lost 0 bases and J lost 5 bases. CDR1 and CDR2 (germline): LGHNA, YSLEER. CDR3 loop: CASSQDWRLAEDTQYF. For the CDR3, the DNA is TGCGCCAGCAGCCAAGATTGGCGGCTAGCGGAAGATACGCAGTATTTT.

The rearrangement links TRBV14 to TRBJ1-1; weak D call: TRBD1 (5 bases). Trimming took 1 base from V and 11 from J, leaving 14 bases between them. Germline lookup yields CDR1 SGHDN and CDR2 FVKESK. This CDR3 has 13 amino acids. The CDR3 region is CASSQAAGLGAFF. CDR3 bases: TGTGCCAGCAGCCAAGCAGCGGGGCTTGGGGCTTTCTTT.

This clone was found once. The chain links TRBV4-3 to TRBJ2-4, with D hard to call. V lost 4 bases, J lost 5 bases, and 9 bases lay in between. Germline CDR1 reads LGHNA; CDR2 reads YSLEER. This CDR3 spans 13 amino acids. CDR3 residues: CASSRGRQNIQYF. DNA of the CDR3: TGCGCCAGCAGCCGAGGCAGACAAAACATTCAGTACTTC.

The V gene is TRBV11-2, the J gene TRBJ2-1; D call uncertain. The V end was cut by 5 bases, the J end by 6 bases, with 2 bases between. Looked up from germline, CDR1 is SGHAT and CDR2 is FQNNGV. CDR3 size: 10 residues. DNA for the CDR3: TGTGCCAGCAGCCTCAATGAGCAGTTCTTC. Its protein is CASSLNEQFF.

V gene TRBV4-3 combines with J gene TRBJ1-6; possibly TRBD1 for D (6 bases). Germline assignment: CDR1 LGHNA and CDR2 YSLEER. V lost 0 bases and J 4 bases, leaving 13 bases between the germline ends. The CDR3 extends over 17 amino acids. The CDR3 here is CASSQDARDIYNSPLHF. CDR3 sequence (DNA): TGCGCCAGCAGCCAAGATGCACGGGACATTTATAATTCACCCCTCCACTTT.

The chain couples TRBV5-4 to TRBJ1-1; no firm D call. The CDR3 is 11 amino acids. The V gene lost 0 bases and the J gene lost 8 bases, with 5 bases spanning the gap. Looked up from germline, CDR1 is SGHNT and CDR2 is YYREEE (reference sequence). CDR3 in amino acids: CASSLGREAFF. The CDR3 nucleotides read TGTGCCAGCAGCTTGGGGCGGGAAGCTTTCTTT. Full variable domain (remainder filled in from reference TRBV5-4 and TRBJ1-1): ETGVTQSPTHLIKTRGQQVTLRCSSQSGHNTVSWYQQALGQGPQFIFQYYREEENGRGNFPPRFSGLQFPNYSSELNVNALELDDSALYLCASSLGREAFFGQGTRLTVV.

This clone was found once. Here the CDR3 reads CASSQEAGGLSYEQYF. The CDR3, as DNA: TGTGCCAGCAGCCAAGAAGCCGGGGGATTGTCCTACGAGCAGTACTTC. The chain joins TRBV14 to TRBJ2-7; D might be TRBD2 (6 bases). CDR3 length: 16 residues. Germline values: CDR1 SGHDN, CDR2 FVKESK. Trimming cost V 0 bases and J 1 base, with 13 bases left between them.

By share, this clone counts as medium-sized. The chain is built from TRBV11-2 and TRBJ1-6; 8 bases line up with TRBD1. The trim removed 0 bases at V and 10 bases at J, leaving 8 bases unmatched. Germline V gives CDR1 SGHAT, CDR2 FQNNGV. This CDR3 is 16 amino acids long. CDR3 residues: CASSLDRQGADSPLHF. The CDR3 DNA follows: TGTGCCAGCAGCTTAGATAGGCAGGGGGCGGACTCACCCCTCCACTTT.

The chain recombines TRBV13 with TRBJ2-3, with D possibly TRBD2 on 6 matching bases. This CDR3 region has 15 residues. Germline V gene sequence: CDR1 PRHDT, CDR2 FYEKMQ (reference sequence). V shed 5 bases and J shed 3 bases, with 15 bases lying between them. The CDR3 reads CASSPVGAGTDTQYF. The CDR3 nucleotides are TGTGCCAGCAGCCCCGTAGGGGCGGGAACAGATACGCAGTATTTT.

V gene TRBV7-3 combines with J gene TRBJ2-7, with a tentative D call TRBD1 (6 bases). CDR1 and CDR2 from the germline V gene are SGHTA and FQGTGA. This CDR3 has 14 residues. V lost 5 bases and J lost 6, with 17 bases in between. CDR3 in amino acids: CASSPEQGRGEQYF. CDR3 nucleotide sequence: TGTGCCAGCAGCCCAGAACAGGGTAGGGGCGAGCAGTACTTC.

This chain uses TRBV15 with TRBJ2-7, with a tentative D call TRBD1 (5 bases). Trimming left V 0 bases short and J 3 bases short, with 15 bases between. There are 16 residues in the CDR3. The germline V gene has CDR1 LNHNV and CDR2 YYDKDF (reference sequence). This chain's CDR3 is CATSRDRQIINYEQYF. CDR3 DNA: TGTGCCACCAGCAGAGATCGACAGATTATTAACTACGAGCAGTACTTC.